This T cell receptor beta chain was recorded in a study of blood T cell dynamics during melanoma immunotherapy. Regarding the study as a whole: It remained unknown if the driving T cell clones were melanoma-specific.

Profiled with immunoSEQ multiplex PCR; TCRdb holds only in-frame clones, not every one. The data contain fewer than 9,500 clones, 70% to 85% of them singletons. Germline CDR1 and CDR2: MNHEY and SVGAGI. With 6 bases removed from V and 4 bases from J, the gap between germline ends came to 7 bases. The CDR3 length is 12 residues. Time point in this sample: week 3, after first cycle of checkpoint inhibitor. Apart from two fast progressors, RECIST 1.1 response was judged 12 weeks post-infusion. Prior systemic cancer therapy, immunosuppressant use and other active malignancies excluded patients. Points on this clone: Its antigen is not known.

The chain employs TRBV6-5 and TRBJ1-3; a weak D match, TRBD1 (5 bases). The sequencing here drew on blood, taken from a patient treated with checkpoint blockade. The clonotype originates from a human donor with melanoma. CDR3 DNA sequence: TGTGCCAGCAGGGGGCCCGGAAACACCATATATTTT. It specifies CASRGPGNTIYF.